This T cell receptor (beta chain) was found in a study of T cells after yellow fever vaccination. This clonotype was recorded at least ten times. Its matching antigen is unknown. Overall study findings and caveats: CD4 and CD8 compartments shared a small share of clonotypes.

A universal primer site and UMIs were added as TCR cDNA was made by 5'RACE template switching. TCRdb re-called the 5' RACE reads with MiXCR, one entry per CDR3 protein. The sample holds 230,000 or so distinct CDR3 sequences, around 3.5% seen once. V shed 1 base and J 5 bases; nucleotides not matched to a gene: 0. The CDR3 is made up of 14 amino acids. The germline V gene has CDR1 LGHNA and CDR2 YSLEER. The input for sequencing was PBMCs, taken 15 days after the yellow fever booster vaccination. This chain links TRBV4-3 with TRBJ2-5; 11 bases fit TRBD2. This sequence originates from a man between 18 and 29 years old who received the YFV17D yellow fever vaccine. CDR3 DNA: TGCGCCAGCAGCCAAGGGACTAGCGGGGAGACCCAGTACTTC. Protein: CASSQGTSGETQYF.